The 11 T cell receptor beta chains presented below share a single source sample, sequenced in a study of shared clonotypes between healthy human individuals. TCRdb's table, derived via immunoSEQ multiplex PCR, lists solely in-frame clones and lacks some. The sample has approximately 2.5 million clones, 90% to 95% seen once. Sequencing was carried out using naive CD4+ T cells from PBMCs. Subset denoted: CD45RA+ positively selected. The receptors were sampled from a man younger than 35 in good health. Some clones in this sample may be carry-over from other donors' samples.

The rearrangement uses TRBV7-2 and TRBJ1-1; TRBD1 is a possible D gene (6 bases). With 4 bases removed from V and 8 bases from J, the gap between germline ends came to 11 bases. CDR1 is SGHTA, CDR2 FQGNSA, per germline. The CDR3 is 12 amino acids. The CDR3 region is CASSWGQAEAFF. CDR3 coding DNA: TGTGCCAGCAGCTGGGGGCAGGCAGAAGCTTTCTTT.

The chain uses TRBV5-4 and TRBJ1-1; 7 bases are a match to TRBD1. There are 15 residues in the CDR3. CDR1 SGHNT and CDR2 YYREEE come from the germline V gene (reference sequence). The ends lost 4 bases at V and 11 bases at J; junction bases unmatched: 17. The CDR3 reads CASSGVQGSGGEAFF. The CDR3 DNA follows: TGTGCCAGCAGCGGAGTACAGGGGAGCGGGGGAGAGGCTTTCTTT.

This chain connects TRBV4-2 to TRBJ2-3; 14 bases are a match to TRBD2. Germline assignment: CDR1 LGHNA and CDR2 YNFKEQ. Unmatched junction bases numbered 6, after V lost 1 base and J lost 0 bases. The CDR3 loop spans 19 amino acids. CDR3: CASSQATSGRDPSTDTQYF. The CDR3 nucleotides are TGTGCCAGCAGCCAAGCGACTAGCGGGAGGGACCCTAGCACAGATACGCAGTATTTT.

The rearrangement uses TRBV30 and TRBJ1-2; 7 bases are a match to TRBD1. Germline assignment: CDR1 GTSNPN and CDR2 SVGIG (reference sequence). The CDR3 has 12 residues. Trimming at V came to 3 bases and at J to 7 bases, leaving 5 bases not matched to a gene. CDR3 sequence reads: CAWSQGGGGYTF. The DNA for the CDR3 is TGTGCCTGGAGCCAGGGGGGAGGTGGCTACACCTTC.

The genes are TRBV6-6 and TRBJ2-2; 7 nucleotides align to TRBD1. Trimming took 10 bases from V and 1 from J; bases not matched to a gene: 9. CDR3 size: 15 residues. Germline V gene lookup returns CDR1 MNHNY and CDR2 SVGAGI (reference sequence). CDR3 sequence: CATSRDRLNTGELFF. Here the CDR3 DNA reads TGTGCCACCTCAAGGGACAGACTGAACACCGGGGAGCTGTTTTTT.

This clone was counted once. The sample holds other DNA sequences that translate to the same CDR3. The chain joins TRBV28 to TRBJ2-7; D is perhaps TRBD1 or TRBD2 (5 bases each). Trimming took off 2 bases at V and 2 bases at J, with 10 bases between the two ends. This CDR3 spans 14 amino acids. Germline loops: CDR1 MDHEN, CDR2 SYDVKM. DNA for the CDR3: TGTGCCAGCAGTTTAAGGGGACCTACCTACGAGCAGTACTTC. It codes for CASSLRGPTYEQYF.

The rearrangement links TRBV6-1 to TRBJ1-5, with a weak D call TRBD1 (6 bases). The CDR3 runs to 13 residues. Looked up from germline, CDR1 is MNHNS and CDR2 is SASEGT. V was shortened by 6 bases and J by 7 bases, with 13 bases between the two germline ends. DNA of the CDR3: TGTGCCAGCAGCCTCCAGGGGAAACAGCCCCAGCATTTT. Residues: CASSLQGKQPQHF.

The gene calls are TRBV7-9 and TRBJ2-7; the match to TRBD1 covers 9 bases. The CDR3 is 19 residues long. V lost 7 bases and J lost 0; bases outside the gene matches: 19. Per the germline V gene, CDR1 is SEHNR and CDR2 is FQNEAQ (reference sequence). CDR3 protein: CASTPPTYWSGQGSYEQYF. CDR3 nucleotides: TGTGCCAGCACCCCCCCCACGTACTGGTCGGGACAGGGCTCCTACGAGCAGTACTTC.

The chain joins TRBV27 to TRBJ1-5; D uncertain. Germline-derived CDR1 and CDR2 are MNHEY and SMNVEV (reference sequence). The ends were cut back, 3 bases at V and 6 bases at J, with 12 bases in the middle. This CDR3 contains 14 residues. The CDR3 sequence: CASSFAGSGQPQHF. The CDR3, as DNA: TGTGCCAGCAGTTTCGCGGGGTCGGGTCAGCCCCAGCATTTT.

The chain is built from TRBV28 and TRBJ2-2, with D perhaps TRBD1 or TRBD2 (5 bases each). The CDR3 has 14 residues. With 11 bases removed from V and 4 bases from J, the gap between germline ends came to 17 bases. Germline CDR1 reads MDHEN; CDR2 reads SYDVKM. CDR3 in amino acids: CAASRDEGTGELFF. Here the CDR3 DNA reads TGTGCCGCGAGCAGGGACGAGGGCACCGGGGAGCTGTTTTTT.

With regard to this clone: At the DNA level, this CDR3 is encoded by other sequences in the same sample as well. The chain uses TRBV6-6 and TRBJ1-5; maybe TRBD1 (5 bases). CDR1 is MNHNY and CDR2 is SVGAGI in the germline V gene (reference sequence). The CDR3 runs to 12 residues. V was trimmed by 4 bases and J by 4 bases, leaving 5 bases between them. CDR3 protein: CASSWGNQPQHF. CDR3 nucleotides: TGTGCCAGCAGTTGGGGGAATCAGCCCCAGCATTTT.